This TCR beta chain was captured in a study of spatial heterogeneity in lung cancer. Study at large: The study sequenced follow-up PBMC samples when they were available, at a median of about 2 years after resection. Findings of the study overall: Blood contained ubiquitous expanded tumor TCRs more at resection than at follow-up.

Time point noted: blood at routine non-recurrence follow-up after resection. Unsorted whole RNA samples from tumor, nontumor lung or frozen PBMC were sequenced. TCRdb redid the calling of the 5' RACE reads with MiXCR, one entry per CDR3 protein. The sample holds about 120,000 distinct CDR3 sequences, 12% seen once. About this clonotype itself: Its antigen is unknown.

Germline CDR1 is SNHLY and CDR2 is FYNNEI. Trimming took 0 bases from V and 7 from J; bases not matched to a gene: 10. The CDR3 is 17 amino acids. The chain joins TRBV2 to TRBJ2-1; 9 nucleotides line up with TRBD1. This receptor was taken from a male donor with early-stage non-small cell lung cancer. The starting material was PBMCs, obtained at follow-up. CDR3 in amino acids: CASSEAGPGTGKNEQFF. The DNA for the CDR3 is TGTGCCAGCAGTGAAGCGGGGCCCGGGACAGGGAAGAATGAGCAGTTCTTC.